Listed here are 12 T cell receptor beta chains from one sample, sequenced in a study of blood T cell repertoires in COVID-19. Clones were read by immunoSEQ multiplex PCR, and TCRdb kept only the in-frame ones, dropping some. The sample comprises roughly 670,000 clones, over 80% of which are singletons, and under 0.3% rests with the top ten. Sequenced input: peripheral blood. The receptors were sampled from a woman in her late teens or twenties with acute or convalescent COVID-19.

The rearrangement joins TRBV29-1 to TRBJ2-5; 7 bases are a match to TRBD2. J lost 3 bases, V lost 0 bases, and 4 bases had no gene match. The CDR3 has 14 amino acids. Germline V gene data show CDR1 as SQVTM and CDR2 as ANQGSEA. CDR3 amino acids: CSVEDLAGEETQYF. The DNA of the CDR3 is TGCAGCGTTGAAGATCTGGCGGGGGAAGAGACCCAGTACTTC. Full variable domain (outside the CDR3, taken from reference TRBV29-1 and TRBJ2-5): SAVISQKPSRDICQRGTSLTIQCQVDSQVTMMFWYRQQPGQSLTLIATANQGSEATYESGFVIDKFPISRPNLTFSTLTVSNMSPEDSSIYLCSVEDLAGEETQYFGPGTRLLVL.

This chain uses TRBV9 with TRBJ2-2; TRBD1 agrees at 9 bases. Per germline, CDR1 SGDLS and CDR2 YYNGEE. Trimming removed 3 bases from V and 7 bases from J; junction bases left unmatched: 7. This CDR3 has 15 amino acids. Here the CDR3 DNA reads TGTGCCAGCAGCGGATACAGGGGGCAGAGCGGGGAGCTGTTTTTT. Protein: CASSGYRGQSGELFF.

The V gene is TRBV6-1, the J gene TRBJ1-5; no firm D call. Germline-derived CDR1 and CDR2 are MNHNS and SASEGT. This CDR3 comprises 15 residues. V lost 1 base, J lost 6 bases, and 13 bases lay in between. The CDR3 nucleotides read TGTGCCAGCAGTGAAGGCGCCACAAGAGGTCAGCCCCAGCATTTT. As protein: CASSEGATRGQPQHF.

The J gene is TRBJ1-5, the V gene TRBV5-5, with a possible D match to TRBD1 (5 bases). The CDR3 runs to 14 residues. V was cut by 4 bases and J by 7 bases, with 15 bases left in between. Per germline, CDR1 SGHKS and CDR2 YYEKEE (reference sequence). The DNA for the CDR3 is TGTGCCAGCAGCAGGGCAGGGTTCGGGCAGCCCCAGCATTTT. This codes for CASSRAGFGQPQHF.

This chain uses TRBV4-3 with TRBJ2-3; D is possibly TRBD1 (5 bases). CDR1 is LGHNA, CDR2 YSLEER, per germline. CDR3 size: 18 residues. Trimming stripped 3 bases from V and 0 bases from J, with 19 bases between. CDR3 bases: TGCGCCAGCAGCCAGTGGGGCTCCGTAACCTCTAGCACAGATACGCAGTATTTT. Translation: CASSQWGSVTSSTDTQYF.

This chain connects TRBV9 to TRBJ1-5; D is ambiguous. Trimming took off 3 bases at V and 4 bases at J, with 11 bases between the two ends. The CDR3 totals 14 residues. In germline, CDR1 is SGDLS, CDR2 YYNGEE. In DNA, the CDR3 is TGTGCCAGCAGCGGACAAGGTCGGAATCAGCCCCAGCATTTT. Its protein product is CASSGQGRNQPQHF. Complete variable domain (other parts from reference TRBV9 and TRBJ1-5): DSGVTQTPKHLITATGQRVTLRCSPRSGDLSVYWYQQSLDQGLQFLIQYYNGEERAKGNILERFSAQQFPDLHSELNLSSLELGDSALYFCASSGQGRNQPQHFGDGTRLSIL.

J is TRBJ2-7 and V is TRBV19, with 7 bases fitting TRBD1. Germline lookup yields CDR1 LNHDA and CDR2 SQIVND (reference sequence). V lost 1 base and J lost 2; bases outside the gene matches: 8. The CDR3 is 16 amino acids. The CDR3 DNA is TGTGCCAGTAGTATAGGAGGGCCGGGACAGCCCTACGAGCAGTACTTC. Translation gives CASSIGGPGQPYEQYF.

The rearrangement links TRBV6-5 to TRBJ1-1, with TRBD1 identical over 8 bases. The junction had 10 bases not matched to a gene; V was cut back by 10 bases and J by 0 bases. CDR1 and CDR2 (germline): MNHEY, SVGAGI. There are 15 residues in the CDR3. In nucleotides, the CDR3 is TGTGCCAACTTACCAAGGACAGGGATGAACACTGAAGCTTTCTTT. This codes for CANLPRTGMNTEAFF.

The chain carries TRBV6-5 and TRBJ1-1; the D gene is possibly TRBD1 (5 bases). Trimming cost V 2 bases and J 8 bases, with 12 bases left between them. The CDR3 consists of 13 residues. Looked up from germline, CDR1 is MNHEY and CDR2 is SVGAGI. This CDR3 reads CASSYATPGEAFF. CDR3 DNA sequence: TGTGCCAGCAGTTACGCTACCCCAGGGGAAGCTTTCTTT.

The chain links TRBV5-5 to TRBJ1-1, with 11 bases identical to TRBD1. The CDR3 is 16 amino acids. With 3 bases clipped from V and 4 bases from J, the junction kept 8 bases outside the gene matches. CDR1 is SGHKS, CDR2 YYEKEE, per germline (reference sequence). CDR3 coding DNA: TGTGCCAGCAGCTCGAACCTCGGGACAGGGGGCACTGAAGCTTTCTTT. As protein: CASSSNLGTGGTEAFF.

The CDR3: CASSLTGGGNSPLHF. DNA of the CDR3: TGTGCCAGCAGCCTTACAGGGGGTGGTAATTCACCCCTCCACTTT. The V gene is TRBV7-3, the J gene TRBJ1-6, with TRBD1 identical over 8 bases. Trimming at V came to 5 bases and at J to 6 bases, leaving 6 bases not matched to a gene. Germline-derived CDR1 and CDR2 are SGHTA and FQGTGA. The CDR3 totals 15 residues.

This chain links TRBV18 with TRBJ1-1; weak D call: TRBD1 (6 bases). Trimming cost V 5 bases and J 0 bases, with 16 bases left between them. Per germline, CDR1 KGHSH and CDR2 LQKENI. The CDR3 loop spans 16 amino acids. CDR3 in amino acids: CASSSYKQGLNTEAFF. DNA for the CDR3: TGTGCCAGCTCATCCTATAAACAGGGTTTGAACACTGAAGCTTTCTTT. The variable domain in full, with the rest retrieved from reference TRBV18 and TRBJ1-1, is NAGVMQNPRHLVRRRGQEARLRCSPMKGHSHVYWYRQLPEEGLKFMVYLQKENIIDESGMPKERFSAEFPKEGPSILRIQQVVRGDSAAYFCASSSYKQGLNTEAFFGQGTRLTVV.